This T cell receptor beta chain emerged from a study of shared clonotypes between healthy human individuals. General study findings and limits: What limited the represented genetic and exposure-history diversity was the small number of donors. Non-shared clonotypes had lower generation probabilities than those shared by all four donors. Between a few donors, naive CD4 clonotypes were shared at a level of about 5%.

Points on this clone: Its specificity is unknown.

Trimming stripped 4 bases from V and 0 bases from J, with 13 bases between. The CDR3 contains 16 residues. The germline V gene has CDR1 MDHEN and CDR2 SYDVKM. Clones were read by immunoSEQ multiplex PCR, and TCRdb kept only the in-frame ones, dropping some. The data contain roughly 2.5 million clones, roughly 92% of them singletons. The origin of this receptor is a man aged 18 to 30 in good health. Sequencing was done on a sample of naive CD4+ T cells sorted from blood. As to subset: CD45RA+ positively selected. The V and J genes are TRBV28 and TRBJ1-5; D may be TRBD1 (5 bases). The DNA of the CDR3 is TGTGCCAGCAGTTACTTTCAGGGTTATAGCAATCAGCCCCAGCATTTT. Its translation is CASSYFQGYSNQPQHF. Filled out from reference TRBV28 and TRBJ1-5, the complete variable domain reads DVKVTQSSRYLVKRTGEKVFLECVQDMDHENMFWYRQDPGLGLRLIYFSYDVKMKEKGDIPEGYSVSREKKERFSLILESASTNQTSMYLCASSYFQGYSNQPQHFGDGTRLSIL.